Presented here are 17 T cell receptor beta chains from one specimen sequenced in a study of identical twins. TCRdb analysed the 5' RACE reads with MiXCR anew, one entry per CDR3 protein. The sample has some 1,700,000 distinct CDR3 sequences; 25% to 35% are singletons. Sequencing input: cord blood. The receptors stem from a newborn girl in good health.

J is TRBJ2-5 and V is TRBV4-2, with 7 positions matching TRBD2. CDR3 length: 16 amino acids. J gave up 5 bases and V 0 bases, and 9 bases lay outside the gene matches. Germline values: CDR1 LGHNA, CDR2 YNFKEQ. This CDR3 is CASSQDPWEGKETQYF. CDR3 sequence (DNA): TGTGCCAGCAGCCAAGACCCGTGGGAGGGTAAGGAGACCCAGTACTTC.

DNA of the CDR3: TGTGCCAGCAGCTTTGACATGGACTATGGCTACACCTTC. Translation gives CASSFDMDYGYTF. This sequence joins TRBV7-8 and TRBJ1-2; D gene ambiguous. V dropped 3 bases and J dropped 3 bases, with 8 bases sitting between them. Germline V gene data show CDR1 as SGHVS and CDR2 as FQNEAQ. This CDR3 is built from 13 residues.

The rearrangement uses TRBV9 and TRBJ2-2, with a tentative D call TRBD1 (6 bases). V was cut by 3 bases and J by 0 bases, with 27 bases left in between. This CDR3 has 21 residues. Per the germline V gene, CDR1 is SGDLS and CDR2 is YYNGEE. Here the CDR3 reads CASSGSHKRETGTPNTGELFF. In DNA form, the CDR3 reads TGTGCCAGCAGCGGATCACATAAGAGAGAAACAGGGACCCCGAACACCGGGGAGCTGTTTTTT.

This clonotype was seen more than once but under ten times. J is TRBJ2-5 and V is TRBV27, with D possibly being TRBD1 (6 bases). CDR3 length: 15 residues. Trimming took 4 bases from V and 3 from J, leaving 15 bases between them. CDR1 is MNHEY and CDR2 is SMNVEV in the germline V gene (reference sequence). The CDR3 loop reads CASSSTGNSEETQYF. The CDR3 coding sequence is TGTGCCAGCAGTTCGACAGGAAATTCCGAAGAGACCCAGTACTTC.

The rearrangement links TRBV3-1 to TRBJ1-2; D gene ambiguous. The germline gives CDR1 LGHDT, CDR2 YNNKEL (reference sequence). The ends were cut back, 0 bases at V and 7 bases at J, with 12 bases in the middle. The CDR3 is made up of 14 amino acids. As DNA, the CDR3 is TGTGCCAGCAGCCAAGAGGGAGGTATTGGTGGCTACACCTTC. Amino acid sequence: CASSQEGGIGGYTF.

The V call is TRBV14, the J call TRBJ2-7; tentatively, D is TRBD1 (5 bases). Trimming left V 3 bases short and J 2 bases short, with 17 bases between. The CDR3 has 16 residues. The germline V gene encodes CDR1 SGHDN and CDR2 FVKESK. Here the CDR3 reads CASSQRKGALTYEQYF. The CDR3 DNA reads as TGTGCCAGCAGCCAGAGAAAAGGGGCCCTAACCTACGAGCAGTACTTC.

This clonotype has a count of ten or more. This chain connects TRBV6-2 or TRBV6-3 to TRBJ2-7; 7 bases are shared with TRBD1. Germline values: CDR1 MNHEY, CDR2 SVGEGT. The CDR3 is 12 amino acids. V lost 7 bases and J lost 9; bases outside the gene matches: 9. Written as DNA, the CDR3 is TGTGCCAGCACTGACACCCGGACAGGGCAGTACTTC. Protein product: CASTDTRTGQYF.

This clonotype was counted a few times. The CDR3 DNA reads as TGTGCCATCAGAGGGACAGCCTCTAATTCACCCCTCCACTTT. Translation gives CAIRGTASNSPLHF. This sequence joins TRBV10-3 and TRBJ1-6, with 7 bases identical to TRBD1. J was trimmed by 6 bases and V by 6 bases; bases with no gene match: 5. The V gene's germline CDR1 is ENHRY and CDR2 SYGVKD. The CDR3 is made up of 14 amino acids.

This chain links TRBV4-1 with TRBJ2-3, with D maybe TRBD1 (6 bases). Germline values: CDR1 MGHRA, CDR2 YSYEKL. The CDR3 covers 13 residues. The V end lost 4 bases, the J end lost 7 bases, and 12 bases lay between the germline ends. Here the CDR3 reads CASSPHQGNTQYF. The CDR3 DNA follows: TGCGCCAGCAGCCCACATCAGGGGAATACGCAGTATTTT.

The genes are TRBV4-2 and TRBJ1-2; D is undetermined. There are 14 residues in the CDR3. V was trimmed by 3 bases and J by 8 bases, leaving 16 bases between them. From germline, CDR1 is LGHNA and CDR2 YNFKEQ. DNA for the CDR3: TGTGCCAGCAGCCATCCAGCCAGGACGAGCGGCTACACCTTC. Encoded protein: CASSHPARTSGYTF.

The J gene is TRBJ2-3, the V gene TRBV18, with no clear D. The CDR3 sequence is 14 residues long. V lost 2 bases to trimming and J lost 2 bases, with 8 bases between them. Germline V CDR1 and CDR2: KGHSH, LQKENI. CDR3 nucleotide sequence: TGTGCCAGCTCACCATGGGCAGCCACAGATACGCAGTATTTT. It specifies CASSPWAATDTQYF.

V gene TRBV20-1 combines with J gene TRBJ1-4; 8 positions match TRBD1. The CDR3 sequence is 15 residues long. Germline V gene data show CDR1 as DFQATT and CDR2 as SNEGSKA (reference sequence). V trimming: 4 bases; J trimming: 7 bases; junction bases outside the gene matches: 11. DNA of the CDR3: TGCAGTGCTACTTTTAACAGGGGGAGGTCTGAAAAACTGTTTTTT. This translates into CSATFNRGRSEKLFF.

This clonotype came up a few times. This rearrangement joins TRBV18 to TRBJ1-5; D may be TRBD1 (5 bases). V lost 0 bases and J lost 0, with 9 bases in between. The V gene's germline CDR1 is KGHSH and CDR2 LQKENI. CDR3 length: 16 amino acids. The CDR3 protein is CASSPPGGTSNQPQHF. As DNA, the CDR3 is TGTGCCAGCTCACCACCTGGCGGGACTAGCAATCAGCCCCAGCATTTT.

This clonotype has more than one count but fewer than ten. The V and J genes are TRBV2 and TRBJ2-3; 9 nucleotides match TRBD2. Germline V gene lookup returns CDR1 SNHLY and CDR2 FYNNEI. CDR3 size: 15 residues. The trim removed 3 bases at V and 2 bases at J, leaving 3 bases unmatched. CDR3 DNA: TGTGCCAGCAGTGACCTAGCGGGGAACACAGATACGCAGTATTTT. It codes for CASSDLAGNTDTQYF. The full variable domain, with the rest looked up from reference TRBV2 and TRBJ2-3, is EPEVTQTPSHQVTQMGQEVILRCVPISNHLYFYWYRQILGQKVEFLVSFYNNEISEKSEIFDDQFSVERPDGSNFTLKIRSTKLEDSAMYFCASSDLAGNTDTQYFGPGTRLTVL.

This sequence joins TRBV20-1 and TRBJ1-6, with 8 bases that match TRBD1. CDR1 and CDR2 (germline): DFQATT, SNEGSKA (reference sequence). The junction had 10 bases not matched to a gene; V was cut back by 0 bases and J by 6 bases. The CDR3 length is 17 residues. CDR3 DNA: TGCAGTGCTAGAGATCTCGTTGGACAGGGAAGTAATTCACCCCTCCACTTT. Amino acids: CSARDLVGQGSNSPLHF.

The chain carries TRBV13 and TRBJ2-1, with 7 bases that match TRBD1. This CDR3 region has 19 residues. Germline CDR1 PRHDT, CDR2 FYEKMQ (reference sequence). V was pared by 0 bases and J by 0 bases, with 11 bases of the junction left unmatched. CDR3 nucleotide sequence: TGTGCCAGCAGCTTAGGTGGCGGCAGGGGGACATACTCCTACAATGAGCAGTTCTTC. Amino acid sequence: CASSLGGGRGTYSYNEQFF.

This clonotype was seen a handful of times. V gene TRBV7-2 combines with J gene TRBJ2-3; D tentatively reads TRBD1 or TRBD2 (5 bases each). V was cut by 1 base and J by 5 bases, with 10 bases left in between. The length of the CDR3 is 14 residues. Germline V lookup: CDR1 SGHTA, CDR2 FQGNSA. The CDR3 sequence is CASSLGGGLDTQYF. CDR3 sequence (DNA): TGTGCCAGCAGCTTAGGGGGCGGGTTAGATACGCAGTATTTT. The full variable domain, with the rest looked up from reference TRBV7-2 and TRBJ2-3, is GAGVSQSPSNKVTEKGKDVELRCDPISGHTALYWYRQSLGQGLEFLIYFQGNSAPDKSGLPSDRFSAERTGGSVSTLTIQRTQQEDSAVYLCASSLGGGLDTQYFGPGTRLTVL.